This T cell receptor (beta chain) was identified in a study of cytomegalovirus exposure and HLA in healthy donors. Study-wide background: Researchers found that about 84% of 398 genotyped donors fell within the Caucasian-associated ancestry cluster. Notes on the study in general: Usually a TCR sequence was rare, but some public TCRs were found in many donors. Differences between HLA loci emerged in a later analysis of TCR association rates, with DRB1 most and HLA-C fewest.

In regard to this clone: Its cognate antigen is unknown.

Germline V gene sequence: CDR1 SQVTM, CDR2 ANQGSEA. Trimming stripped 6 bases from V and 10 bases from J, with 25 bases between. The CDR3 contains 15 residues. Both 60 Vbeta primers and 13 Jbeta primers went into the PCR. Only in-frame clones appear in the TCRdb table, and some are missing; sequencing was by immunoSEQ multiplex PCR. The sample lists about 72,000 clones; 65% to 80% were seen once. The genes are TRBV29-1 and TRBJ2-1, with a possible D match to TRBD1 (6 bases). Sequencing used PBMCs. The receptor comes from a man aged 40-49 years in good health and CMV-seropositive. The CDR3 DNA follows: TGCAGCGTAATAGGGGGACCTTCTCGGGTGGTCGAGCAGTTCTTC. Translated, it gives CSVIGGPSRVVEQFF.